The 6 T cell receptor beta chains below all came from one sample that was sequenced in a study of regulatory T cells in long-lasting Graves disease. Combining iRepertoire HTBI primers with Arm-PCR of CDR3 regions, the authors built TCR beta libraries. TCRdb analysed the multiplex PCR reads with MiXCR anew, one entry per CDR3 protein. In the table there are approximately 400,000 distinct CDR3 sequences, 15% of which are singletons. The time point was: newly diagnosed GD, antithyroid drugs for less than 3 months. TCR sequences were obtained from RNA taken from PBMCs. The sample was also linked to a second study, of T cells in Graves' hyperthyroidism and ophthalmopathy.

The sample consisted of peripheral blood mononuclear cells (PBMCs), taken at new diagnosis, from a patient treated with antithyroid drugs. The receptor set was obtained from a middle-aged woman with Graves disease.

This clonotype was observed many times. J is TRBJ2-5 and V is TRBV7-2; a weak D match, TRBD1 (6 bases). Trimming shortened V by 4 bases and J by 4 bases, and 13 bases separated the two germline ends. The CDR3 totals 14 residues. CDR1 and CDR2 (germline): SGHTA, FQGNSA. In nucleotides, the CDR3 is TGTGCCAGCAGCTCACAGGGATTGGGAGAGACCCAGTACTTC. This sequence encodes CASSSQGLGETQYF.

This clonotype has ten or more counts. The chain links TRBV7-2 to TRBJ1-3; D is unclear. Germline V gene sequence: CDR1 SGHTA, CDR2 FQGNSA. The ends were cut back, 5 bases at V and 5 bases at J, with 16 bases in the middle. The CDR3 extends over 15 amino acids. This chain's CDR3 is CASSLYIGLRNTIYF. DNA of the CDR3: TGTGCCAGCAGCCTTTATATTGGGTTGAGAAACACCATATATTTT.

The genes are TRBV20-1 and TRBJ1-5, with D perhaps TRBD1 (6 bases). This CDR3 has 15 amino acids. V lost 2 bases, J lost 0 bases, and 11 bases lay in between. Germline CDR1 is DFQATT and CDR2 is SNEGSKA (reference sequence). The CDR3 region has the DNA TGCAGTGCTAGAAACAGGGACTATAGCAATCAGCCCCAGCATTTT. Translation gives CSARNRDYSNQPQHF.

This clonotype was observed many times. The gene calls are TRBV28 and TRBJ1-1; 9 bases agree with TRBD1. Germline CDR1 MDHEN, CDR2 SYDVKM. The CDR3 has 16 amino acids. Trimming cost V 8 bases and J 4 bases; bases outside gene matches: 14. CDR3 DNA: TGTGCCAGCCGACTACTCCCGGGACAGGGAGGCACTGAAGCTTTCTTT. It encodes CASRLLPGQGGTEAFF.

A remark on this clonotype: A far larger clone is one nucleotide away, so this likely arose from a read error. This chain uses TRBV20-1 with TRBJ2-4, with D perhaps matching TRBD2 (6 bases). TRBJ2-5 matches the DNA end more closely, so the J call is doubtful. Germline V gives CDR1 DFQATT, CDR2 SNEGSKA (reference sequence). The CDR3 length is 14 residues. The CDR3 nucleotides are TGCGGTGCTAGTCGGGGCGGGGACGGGGAGACCCAGTACTTC. This encodes CGASRGGDGETQYF.

This clonotype has at least ten counts. The chain recombines TRBV7-6 with TRBJ2-2; no definite D call. The germline CDR1 and CDR2 sequences are SGHVS and FNYEAQ. The ends were cut back, 5 bases at V and 6 bases at J, with 10 bases in the middle. There are 13 residues in the CDR3. The CDR3 DNA follows: TGTGCCAGCAGCCCTGGACCGGCCGGGGAGCTGTTTTTT. Translated, it gives CASSPGPAGELFF.